The clone carrying this T cell receptor (beta chain) has a handful of counts. No antigen is known for it. The length of the CDR3 is 14 residues. Germline CDR1 is MNHEY and CDR2 is SVGEGT. The V and J ends lost 7 bases and 2 bases respectively, with 14 bases between them. Each CDR3 protein is one row after TCRdb ran MiXCR on the reads. The sample contains roughly 300,000 distinct CDR3 sequences, 25% of which appear only once. This sample is drawn from a study of T cell repertoires in cytomegalovirus infection. The study, taken as a whole, reports: HLA-C-restricted CMV clonotypes gave the most frequent clonotype in two of eight donors.

The chain carries TRBV6-2 or TRBV6-3 and TRBJ2-5, with D unclear. The clonotype comes from a human donor in good health (CMV status not recorded). Some clones in this sample may be carry-over from other donors' samples. Sequencing was performed on PBMCs. The CDR3 spells CASIRSRVQETQYF. CDR3 bases: TGTGCCAGCATCCGGAGCCGGGTTCAAGAGACCCAGTACTTC.